A single T cell receptor (beta chain) is shown here with its context. Its antigen is as yet unknown. cDNA synthesis used the whole RNA isolate, giving expressed TCRB sequences. Clones were read by immunoSEQ multiplex PCR, and TCRdb kept only the in-frame ones, dropping some. The table shows a few hundred thousand clones, with roughly an eighth occurring only once. The germline CDR1 and CDR2 sequences are SEHNR and FQNEAQ (reference sequence). The CDR3 runs 16 residues. Losses at the gene ends were 5 bases for V and 7 bases for J; bases not matched to a gene: 13. By way of CD45RO/CCR7/CD25/CD127/CD95/CD27, the CD4+ regulatory, stem cell-like memory, central memory and naive cells were sorted. The data stem from a study of beta chain features in type 1 diabetes. For the study at large: Investigators examined 107,917,701 sorted cells across all samples. Findings and limits, study-wide: There was a moderate but significant shortening of TCRB CDR3s in all four CD4+ subsets of Type 1 diabetes patients. VDJ junctions sequenced from type 1 diabetes patients showed fewer insertions and more deletions. PCR might favor shorter templates, but any such skew would affect patients and controls equally.

The V and J genes are TRBV7-9 and TRBJ1-4; 7 bases match TRBD1. Sequences were obtained from naive CD4+ T cells from blood. The TCR comes from a young man with type 1 diabetes. The CDR3 nucleotides are TGTGCCAGCAGCGCCTACAGGGGCCATATCGTTGAAAAACTGTTTTTT. Translated: CASSAYRGHIVEKLFF.